This TCR beta chain was captured by sequencing in a study of T-cell reconstitution after alpha-beta-depleted transplantation in children. Study-wide points: Expanded graft clones numbering several hundred reportedly gave rise to alpha-beta T cells about two months after transplant.

Unique molecular identifiers were incorporated into the prepared TCRbeta library. TCRdb recomputed calls from the PCR reads with MiXCR, one row per CDR3 protein. The table has 120,000 to 150,000 distinct CDR3 sequences, 8% to 10% seen once. The CDR3 extends over 14 amino acids. V lost 6 bases, J lost 5 bases, and 3 bases stayed unmatched. Germline V gene sequence: CDR1 SGHVS, CDR2 FQNEAQ. This clonotype has ten or more counts. What it recognizes is unknown. This specimen was PBMCs, mostly from graft donor cells, taken 180 days after TCRalphabeta/CD19-depleted stem cell transplant. The chain recombines TRBV7-8 with TRBJ2-1; 11 bases are shared with TRBD2. This sequence was found in a female patient between 2 and 10 years old who had a stem cell transplant for congenital amegakaryocytic thrombocytopenia, so the T cells may come from the graft donor. CDR3 sequence (DNA): TGTGCCAGCAGAAGACTAGCGGGGAACAATGAGCAGTTCTTC. It yields the protein CASRRLAGNNEQFF.